This is a list of T cell receptor beta chains from one sample in a study of CD8+ T cells in alopecia areata. Clones were sequenced by immunoSEQ multiplex PCR, and TCRdb holds only the in-frame ones, with some missing. The profile shows 150,000 or so clones, 80% to 90% of them singletons. This material consisted of CD8+ T cells sorted from blood, taken at week 0. The receptors were sampled from a human donor with alopecia areata. The CDR3 runs from the conserved cysteine through the conserved F or W. Fields, in order: CDR3 DNA, CDR3 protein, clone size, V gene, J gene, D gene. The D gene is left open where the match is weak. Only some rows state a clone size, as once, few, many or a class for expanded clones.

DNA: TGTGCCAGCAGTTATGGGGTACACACCGGGGAGCTGTTTTTT
CDR3: CASSYGVHTGELFF
size: .
V: TRBV6-5
J: TRBJ2-2
D: .

DNA: TGTGCCTGGAGTGTAAGGGTTGACGGGGAGCTGTTTTTT
CDR3: CAWSVRVDGELFF
size: once
V: TRBV30
J: TRBJ2-2
D: .

DNA: TGTGCCTGGAACCGGGGGAGCACAGATACGCAGTATTTT
CDR3: CAWNRGSTDTQYF
size: .
V: TRBV30
J: TRBJ2-3
D: .

DNA: TGTGCCAGCCGAAAGGGGGCCGAGCAGTACTTC
CDR3: CASRKGAEQYF
size: .
V: TRBV27
J: TRBJ2-7
D: TRBD1

DNA: TGCGCCAGCAGCCAAGGGGTTGAGTATGCGGCCCAGTACTTC
CDR3: CASSQGVEYAAQYF
size: .
V: TRBV4-1
J: TRBJ2-5
D: .

DNA: TGTGCCAGCAGTCTCAGTAGGGAGTTCGACGAGCAGTACTTC
CDR3: CASSLSREFDEQYF
size: .
V: TRBV6-5
J: TRBJ2-7
D: .

DNA: TGTGCCAGCAGCTTAGCCCAGATGTACCAAGAGACCCAGTACTTC
CDR3: CASSLAQMYQETQYF
size: .
V: TRBV11-2
J: TRBJ2-5
D: .

DNA: TGCAGCGTTGAAGATAGCGACGGAGCCCCCTACGAGCAGTACTTC
CDR3: CSVEDSDGAPYEQYF
size: .
V: TRBV29-1
J: TRBJ2-7
D: .

DNA: TGCAGCGTTACAGGGGGCTTGGGGACCCAGTACTTC
CDR3: CSVTGGLGTQYF
size: .
V: TRBV29-1
J: TRBJ2-5
D: TRBD1

DNA: TGCAGCGTTGAGGCGGATCACAATGAGCAGTTCTTC
CDR3: CSVEADHNEQFF
size: .
V: TRBV29-1
J: TRBJ2-1
D: .

DNA: TGTGCCAGCAGCCGGGGCTCGCGGCCAGATACGCAGTATTTT
CDR3: CASSRGSRPDTQYF
size: .
V: TRBV13
J: TRBJ2-3
D: .

DNA: TGCGCCAGCAGCCAAGACGGGTCTGGGGGACCTGAGCAGTTCTTC
CDR3: CASSQDGSGGPEQFF
size: .
V: TRBV4-1
J: TRBJ2-1
D: .

DNA: TGTGCTAGCAGCCCCGGGACTAGCGGGAGGGATGAGCAGTTCTTC
CDR3: CASSPGTSGRDEQFF
size: .
V: TRBV7-7
J: TRBJ2-1
D: TRBD2

DNA: TGTGCCTGGAGTGATGCGACAGGGTTCGAGCAGTACTTC
CDR3: CAWSDATGFEQYF
size: .
V: TRBV30
J: TRBJ2-7
D: TRBD1

DNA: TGTGCCAGCAGTTTATCAAACCCTTCTGGGGCCAACGTCCTGACTTTC
CDR3: CASSLSNPSGANVLTF
size: few
V: TRBV27
J: TRBJ2-6
D: .

DNA: TGTGCCAGCAGTGAAGCATCAGGGGGCGCGTATGGCTACACCTTC
CDR3: CASSEASGGAYGYTF
size: .
V: TRBV6-1
J: TRBJ1-2
D: TRBD1

DNA: TGTGCCAGTAGTATATGGACTAGCGGGTCTTCCTACAATGAGCAGTTCTTC
CDR3: CASSIWTSGSSYNEQFF
size: .
V: TRBV19
J: TRBJ2-1
D: TRBD2

DNA: TGTGCCAGTAGTACAACTGAACAAGAGACCCAGTACTTC
CDR3: CASSTTEQETQYF
size: .
V: TRBV19
J: TRBJ2-5
D: .

DNA: TGCGCCAGCGACTCCGGGACGGGAATTGAACAGCAGTACTTC
CDR3: CASDSGTGIEQQYF
size: .
V: TRBV5-1
J: TRBJ2-7
D: .

DNA: TGTGCCAGCAGTCCGATTCCATTACGCGGCCAAACCTACGAGCAGTACTTC
CDR3: CASSPIPLRGQTYEQYF
size: .
V: TRBV27
J: TRBJ2-7
D: .

DNA: TGTGCCAGCAGTGAGCAGGGGTCGAGCTCCTACAATGAGCAGTTCTTC
CDR3: CASSEQGSSSYNEQFF
size: .
V: TRBV25-1
J: TRBJ2-1
D: .

DNA: TGCGCCAGCAGCCAAGATCAATGGACTAGCGGGATTGACAATGAGCAGTTCTTC
CDR3: CASSQDQWTSGIDNEQFF
size: .
V: TRBV4-1
J: TRBJ2-1
D: TRBD2

DNA: TGTGCCAGCAGCTTAGGGGGCAGCTACGAGCAGTACTTC
CDR3: CASSLGGSYEQYF
size: .
V: TRBV11-2
J: TRBJ2-7
D: .

DNA: TGTGCCAGCAGCCGACACACGAGCAATGAGCAGTTCTTC
CDR3: CASSRHTSNEQFF
size: .
V: TRBV6-5
J: TRBJ2-1
D: .

DNA: TGCAGCTCCGTCGGGCCAGAGGCGTACGAGCAGTACTTC
CDR3: CSSVGPEAYEQYF
size: .
V: TRBV29-1
J: TRBJ2-7
D: .

DNA: TGTGCCAGTATCCCTCAAAGCGGGTATGGTCTCACCGGGGAGCTGTTTTTT
CDR3: CASIPQSGYGLTGELFF
size: .
V: TRBV19
J: TRBJ2-2
D: .

DNA: TGTGCCAGCTCAGAAATCACCGGGGAGCTGTTTTTT
CDR3: CASSEITGELFF
size: once
V: TRBV7-2
J: TRBJ2-2
D: .

DNA: TGTGCCAGCAGCTGGGAGGGGACCGGTTACGAGCAGTACTTC
CDR3: CASSWEGTGYEQYF
size: .
V: TRBV5-4
J: TRBJ2-7
D: TRBD2

DNA: TGTGCCAGCGCCTTAAGGGACAGTAGTCTGACAGATACGCAGTATTTT
CDR3: CASALRDSSLTDTQYF
size: .
V: TRBV18
J: TRBJ2-3
D: TRBD1

DNA: TGTGCCAGCAGTGAAGTCTCAACAGGGGACGAAGAGACCCAGTACTTC
CDR3: CASSEVSTGDEETQYF
size: .
V: TRBV2
J: TRBJ2-5
D: TRBD1

DNA: TGTGCCAGCAGTTTAATGTTTAATCAGCCCCAGCATTTT
CDR3: CASSLMFNQPQHF
size: .
V: TRBV27
J: TRBJ1-5
D: .

DNA: TGCAGCGTTACACGGGAGGGAGTGGTCTGGGGCACTGAAGCTTTCTTT
CDR3: CSVTREGVVWGTEAFF
size: .
V: TRBV29-1
J: TRBJ1-1
D: .

DNA: TGTGCCAGCAGTTTTGGGGGTAGGACTGAAGCTTTCTTT
CDR3: CASSFGGRTEAFF
size: once
V: TRBV27
J: TRBJ1-1
D: .

DNA: TGTGCCAGCAGCTTATACGAGGACAGGGGAGAGACCCAGTACTTC
CDR3: CASSLYEDRGETQYF
size: .
V: TRBV7-9
J: TRBJ2-5
D: TRBD1

DNA: TGTGCCAGCAGCGTAGGTTCTAGCGGGGGTCATGAGCAGTTCTTC
CDR3: CASSVGSSGGHEQFF
size: .
V: TRBV9
J: TRBJ2-1
D: TRBD2

DNA: TGTGCCTGGAGTGTTAACACAGGCTTGAACTACGAGCAGTACTTC
CDR3: CAWSVNTGLNYEQYF
size: once
V: TRBV30
J: TRBJ2-7
D: .

DNA: TGTGCCAGCAGCCCCGGAGAGGGGAACACTGAAGCTTTCTTT
CDR3: CASSPGEGNTEAFF
size: .
V: TRBV7-9
J: TRBJ1-1
D: .

DNA: TGTGCCAGCAGCTTAGCGGTTCCTGGGGCCAACGTCCTGACTTTC
CDR3: CASSLAVPGANVLTF
size: .
V: TRBV7-8
J: TRBJ2-6
D: .

DNA: TGTGCCAGCAGCCTTACAGGGGGGGACAATGAGCAGTTCTTC
CDR3: CASSLTGGDNEQFF
size: .
V: TRBV11-2
J: TRBJ2-1
D: .

DNA: TGTGCCAGCAAATCATGGGAGACCCAGTACTTC
CDR3: CASKSWETQYF
size: .
V: TRBV27
J: TRBJ2-5
D: .

DNA: TGCAGTGCTTGGAACACTGAAGCTTTCTTT
CDR3: CSAWNTEAFF
size: .
V: TRBV20-1
J: TRBJ1-1
D: .

DNA: TGCGCCAGCAGCACTGGACTCGACAATGAGCAGTTCTTC
CDR3: CASSTGLDNEQFF
size: once
V: TRBV5-1
J: TRBJ2-1
D: .

DNA: TGTGCCAGCAGCCCTCCGCCAGGGTCTGGGGCCAACGTCCTGACTTTC
CDR3: CASSPPPGSGANVLTF
size: .
V: TRBV5-8
J: TRBJ2-6
D: .

DNA: TGTGCCAGCAGTCCCGCCGGACAGGGCATAAATGAGCAGTTCTTC
CDR3: CASSPAGQGINEQFF
size: .
V: TRBV27
J: TRBJ2-1
D: TRBD1

DNA: TGCAGCGTTGTGCCGAGGGGCACTGAAGCTTTCTTT
CDR3: CSVVPRGTEAFF
size: few
V: TRBV29-1
J: TRBJ1-1
D: .